The present TCR beta chain was sequenced within a study of control samples from healthy donors and cancer patients. Here immunoSEQ multiplex PCR was the method, and the copy in TCRdb shows in-frame clones only, minus some. The table shows more than 95,000 clones, with 80% to 90% occurring only once. The germline V gene has CDR1 LNHDA and CDR2 SQIVND (reference sequence). Trimming left V 3 bases short and J 0 bases short, with 17 bases between. This CDR3 comprises 18 residues. The chain is built from TRBV19 and TRBJ2-2; either TRBD1 or TRBD2 may supply D (5 bases each). This receptor was taken from a woman between 45 and 65 years old with colorectal cancer. The sequencing sample was made of PBMCs. The CDR3 loop reads CASSMGTPADSNTGELFF. In nucleotides, the CDR3 is TGTGCCAGTAGTATGGGGACCCCGGCCGACTCGAACACCGGGGAGCTGTTTTTT.